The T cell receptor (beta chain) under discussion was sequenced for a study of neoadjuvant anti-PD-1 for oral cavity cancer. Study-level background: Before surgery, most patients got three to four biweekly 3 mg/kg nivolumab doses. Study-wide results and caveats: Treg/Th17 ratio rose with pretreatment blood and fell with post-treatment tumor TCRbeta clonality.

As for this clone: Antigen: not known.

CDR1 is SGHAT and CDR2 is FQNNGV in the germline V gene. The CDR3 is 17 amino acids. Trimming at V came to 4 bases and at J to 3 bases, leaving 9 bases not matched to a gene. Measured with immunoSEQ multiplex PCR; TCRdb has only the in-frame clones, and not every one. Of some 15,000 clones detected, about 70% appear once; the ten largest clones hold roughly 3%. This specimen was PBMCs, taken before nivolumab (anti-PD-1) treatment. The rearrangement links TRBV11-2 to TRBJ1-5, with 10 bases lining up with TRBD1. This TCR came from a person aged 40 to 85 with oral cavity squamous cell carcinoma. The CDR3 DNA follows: TGTGCCAGCAGCTCCACAGCCGGGACAGGGGTCAATCAGCCCCAGCATTTT. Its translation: CASSSTAGTGVNQPQHF.